A selection of T cell receptor beta chains follows, all from one sample in a study of patients and donors after allogeneic stem cell transplantation. TCRdb reprocessed the RT-PCR reads via MiXCR and lists one record per CDR3 protein. The sample holds a few hundred thousand distinct CDR3 sequences, around two fifths seen once. Sequencing was done on a sample of blood, either unsorted or a sorted T cell fraction (not recorded which). The receptors derive from a human donor who was either an allogeneic HSCT recipient or a stem cell or donor lymphocyte infusion donor (not recorded which). It is not recorded whose cells these are; they may come from a transplant donor. Each CDR3 is given with its conserved first and last residue. The size of a clone is reported for some rows only, either as once, few or many, or as a class for expanded clones.

j_call cdr3_length v_call clone_size cdr3_aa
TRBJ1-2 15 TRBV5-1 few CASSPQGASNYGYTF
TRBJ1-3 15 TRBV18 NA CASSAPLTTENTIYF
TRBJ2-2 14 TRBV6-4 NA CASSGRAYTGELFF
TRBJ2-1 18 TRBV12-3/TRBV12-4 NA CASSTSGLAGSSYNEQFF
TRBJ1-1 11 TRBV29-1 NA CSVKSDTEAFF
TRBJ2-1 14 TRBV9 NA CASSVVSQNNEQFF
TRBJ2-5 15 TRBV30 few CAWSAVAGWGETQYF
TRBJ1-6 11 TRBV28 few CASSPGIPLHF
TRBJ1-6 15 TRBV7-9 few CASSLTAPLNSPLHF
TRBJ1-3 14 TRBV19 few CASRDRGSGNTIYF
TRBJ1-1 13 TRBV6-6 NA CASSGSGNTEAFF
TRBJ1-2 15 TRBV5-1 NA CASSVRTGESHGYTF
TRBJ2-3 16 TRBV5-1 NA CASSLWKVAGTDTQYF
TRBJ1-1 13 TRBV5-1 NA CASSLAATPGAFF
TRBJ1-1 11 TRBV20-1 many CSAGDYTEAFF
TRBJ2-1 14 TRBV20-1 many CSFLPFQSGNEQFF
TRBJ1-2 17 TRBV29-1 few CSVEDWGGQGMGYGYTF
TRBJ1-2 10 TRBV9 NA CASRKGGYTF
TRBJ2-1 16 TRBV7-3 NA CASSLRDRGNGNEQFF
TRBJ1-5 15 TRBV12-3/TRBV12-4 NA CASSLTGAPNQPQHF
TRBJ1-6 15 TRBV11-2 NA CASSLGRQGAETLHF
TRBJ1-2 11 TRBV20-1 many CSARLNYGYTF